Listed below are T cell receptor beta chains from one sample, sequenced in a study of T cells expressing NK-cell markers. TCRdb reprocessed the 5' RACE reads and stores each CDR3 protein as one record, lacking DNA. In all, the sample yields 550,000 or so distinct CDR3 sequences. Sequences were obtained from blood T cells: a sorted CD56 or NKG2C T cell subset, CD4+ or CD8+ T cells, or bulk PBMC T cells (not recorded which). Source of these receptors: a man in his late teens or twenties in good health. The CDR3 runs from the conserved cysteine through the conserved F or W.

v_gene	j_gene	CDR3aa
TRBV5-1	TRBJ1-5	CASSPKPGGARPQHF
TRBV12-3/TRBV12-4	TRBJ1-4	CASSLLGQDEKLFF
TRBV15	TRBJ2-2	CATSLGPTGELFF
TRBV20-1	TRBJ1-5	CSAPGPLGSNQPQHF
TRBV5-6	TRBJ2-5	CASSPGTSGRAQYF
TRBV9	TRBJ1-2	CASSVVSYSNYGYTF
TRBV5-5	TRBJ2-7	CASSPPDLHEQYF
TRBV27	TRBJ2-7	CASSHIAGSSSYEQYF
TRBV28	TRBJ2-3	CASPRGDTQYF
TRBV5-1	TRBJ2-5	CASSSSGTGQETQYF
TRBV20-1	TRBJ2-4	CSARVLAGPKNIQYF
TRBV7-2	TRBJ2-1	CASSLAVGEYNEQFF
TRBV20-1	TRBJ1-1	CSARRVFRAPEAFF